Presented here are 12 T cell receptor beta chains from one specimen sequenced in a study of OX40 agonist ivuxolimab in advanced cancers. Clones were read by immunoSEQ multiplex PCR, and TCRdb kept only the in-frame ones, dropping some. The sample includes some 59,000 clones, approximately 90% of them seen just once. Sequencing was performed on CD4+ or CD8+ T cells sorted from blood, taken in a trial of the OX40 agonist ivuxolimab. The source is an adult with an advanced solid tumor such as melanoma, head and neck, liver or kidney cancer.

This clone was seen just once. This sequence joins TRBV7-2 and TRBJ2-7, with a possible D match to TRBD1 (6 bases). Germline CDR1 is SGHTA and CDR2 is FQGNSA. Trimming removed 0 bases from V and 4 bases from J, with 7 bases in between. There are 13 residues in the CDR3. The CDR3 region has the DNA TGTGCCAGCAGCTTAGCGGGGGCTTACGAGCAGTACTTC. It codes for CASSLAGAYEQYF. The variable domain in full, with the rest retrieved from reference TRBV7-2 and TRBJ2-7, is GAGVSQSPSNKVTEKGKDVELRCDPISGHTALYWYRQSLGQGLEFLIYFQGNSAPDKSGLPSDRFSAERTGGSVSTLTIQRTQQEDSAVYLCASSLAGAYEQYFGPGTRLTVT.

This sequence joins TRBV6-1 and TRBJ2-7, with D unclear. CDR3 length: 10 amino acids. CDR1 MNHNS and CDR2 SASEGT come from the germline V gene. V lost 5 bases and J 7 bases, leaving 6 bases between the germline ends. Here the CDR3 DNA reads TGTGCCAGCAGTTACCTAGAGCAGTACTTC. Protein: CASSYLEQYF.

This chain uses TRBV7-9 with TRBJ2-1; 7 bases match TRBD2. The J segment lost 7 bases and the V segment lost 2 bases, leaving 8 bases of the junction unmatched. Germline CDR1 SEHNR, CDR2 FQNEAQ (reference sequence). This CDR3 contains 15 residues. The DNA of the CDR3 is TGTGCCAGCAGCTTAAGCGGCGGGAGAGGAAATGAGCAGTTCTTC. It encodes CASSLSGGRGNEQFF.

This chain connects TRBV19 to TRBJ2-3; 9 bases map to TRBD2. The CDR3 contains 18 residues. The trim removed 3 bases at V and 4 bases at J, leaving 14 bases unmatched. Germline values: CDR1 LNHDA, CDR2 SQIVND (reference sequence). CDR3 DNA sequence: TGTGCCAGTAGTATCGCCCCCCTACTAGCGGGTAAGGCAGATACGCAGTATTTT. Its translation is CASSIAPLLAGKADTQYF. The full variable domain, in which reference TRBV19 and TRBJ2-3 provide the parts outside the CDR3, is DGGITQSPKYLFRKEGQNVTLSCEQNLNHDAMYWYRQDPGQGLRLIYYSQIVNDFQKGDIAEGYSVSREKKESFPLTVTSAQKNPTAFYLCASSIAPLLAGKADTQYFGPGTRLTVL.

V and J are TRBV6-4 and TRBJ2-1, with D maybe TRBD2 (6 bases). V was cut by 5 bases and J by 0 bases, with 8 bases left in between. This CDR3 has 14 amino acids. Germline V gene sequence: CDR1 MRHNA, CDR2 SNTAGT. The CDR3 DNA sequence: TGTGCCAGCAGTCGGGACTTCTCCTACAATGAGCAGTTCTTC. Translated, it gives CASSRDFSYNEQFF.

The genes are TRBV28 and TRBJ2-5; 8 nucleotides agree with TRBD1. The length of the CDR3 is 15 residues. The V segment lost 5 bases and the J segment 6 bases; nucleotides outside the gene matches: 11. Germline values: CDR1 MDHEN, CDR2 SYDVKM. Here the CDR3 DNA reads TGTGCCAGCAGTCCGAGGGACAGGCTCCTCCAGACCCAGTACTTC. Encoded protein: CASSPRDRLLQTQYF.

Here the CDR3 DNA reads TGCGCCAGCAGCTTGGATCAGGGTGTCGGAAAACTGTTTTTT. Translating gives CASSLDQGVGKLFF. This chain uses TRBV5-1 with TRBJ1-4; a possible D gene is TRBD1 (5 bases). V was trimmed by 0 bases and J by 10 bases, leaving 13 bases between them. The CDR3 runs to 14 residues. In germline, CDR1 is SGHRS, CDR2 YFSETQ.

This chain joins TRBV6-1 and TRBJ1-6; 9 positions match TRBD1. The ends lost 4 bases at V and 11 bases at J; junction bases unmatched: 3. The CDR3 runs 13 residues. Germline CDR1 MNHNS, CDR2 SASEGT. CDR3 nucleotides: TGTGCCAGCAGTGGAGACAGGGGGACACCCCTCCACTTT. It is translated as CASSGDRGTPLHF.

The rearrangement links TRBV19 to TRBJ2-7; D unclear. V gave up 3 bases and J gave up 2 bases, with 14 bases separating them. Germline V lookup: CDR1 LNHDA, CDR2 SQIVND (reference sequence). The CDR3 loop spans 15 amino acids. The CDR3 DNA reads TGTGCCAGTAGTATTTCAGAACGGAAAGCCTACGAGCAGTACTTC. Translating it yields CASSISERKAYEQYF.

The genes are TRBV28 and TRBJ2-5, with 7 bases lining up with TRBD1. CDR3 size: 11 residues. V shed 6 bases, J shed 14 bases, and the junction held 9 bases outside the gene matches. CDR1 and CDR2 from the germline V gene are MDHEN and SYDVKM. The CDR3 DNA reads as TGTGCCAGCAGCCTCAGCCAGGGGGTATACTTC. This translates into CASSLSQGVYF.

Here the CDR3 DNA reads TGTGCCAGCAGCGCCGGGACAGGGGGCCTCTACGAGCAGTACTTC. This gives the protein CASSAGTGGLYEQYF. The rearrangement uses TRBV6-1 and TRBJ2-7, with 12 bases aligning to TRBD1. Per germline, CDR1 MNHNS and CDR2 SASEGT. The CDR3 has 15 residues. Trimming cost V 6 bases and J 3 bases; bases outside gene matches: 6.

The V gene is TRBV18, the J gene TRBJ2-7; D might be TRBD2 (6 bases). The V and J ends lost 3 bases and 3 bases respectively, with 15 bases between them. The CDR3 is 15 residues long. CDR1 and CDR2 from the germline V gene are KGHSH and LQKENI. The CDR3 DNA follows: TGTGCCAGCTCACCTTCCGGGACTCGCAGCTACGAGCAGTACTTC. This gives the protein CASSPSGTRSYEQYF.